The next 16 T cell receptor beta chains were all read from a single sample in a study of T cells after yellow fever vaccination. From the 5' RACE reads, TCRdb called clonotypes with MiXCR, one entry per CDR3 protein. The sample shows over 110,000 distinct CDR3 sequences, 7% to 9% of them seen only once. Sequenced material: CD4+ T cells sorted from PBMCs, taken 5 days after the yellow fever booster vaccination. These receptors originate from a man aged 30 to 45 who received the YFV17D yellow fever vaccine.

This clonotype appeared many times. V and J are TRBV29-1 and TRBJ1-3, with a weak D call TRBD1 (5 bases). CDR1 and CDR2 from the germline V gene are SQVTM and ANQGSEA. With 4 bases removed from V and 2 bases from J, the gap between germline ends came to 9 bases. This CDR3 has 13 residues. Here the CDR3 reads CSVGKGPGNTIYF. The CDR3 DNA reads as TGCAGCGTTGGCAAGGGACCTGGAAACACCATATATTTT.

This clonotype was recorded many times. The chain joins TRBV28 to TRBJ1-1; the D is unclear. Trimming stripped 6 bases from V and 11 bases from J, with 22 bases between. Germline V lookup: CDR1 MDHEN, CDR2 SYDVKM. CDR3 length equals 14 residues. The CDR3 loop is CASSGPEGQNRAFF. Written as DNA, the CDR3 is TGTGCCAGCAGCGGCCCAGAGGGCCAAAATCGGGCTTTCTTT.

In its sample, this clonotype was seen many times. The rearrangement joins TRBV4-3 to TRBJ2-5, with D unresolved. The CDR3 covers 14 residues. The V gene lost 0 bases and the J gene lost 7 bases, with 12 bases spanning the gap. Germline V gene data show CDR1 as LGHNA and CDR2 as YSLEER. CDR3 region: CASSQDRAYGTQYF. The CDR3 bases are TGCGCCAGCAGCCAAGATCGGGCTTATGGGACCCAGTACTTC.

V and J are TRBV7-2 and TRBJ2-7; D might be TRBD1 or TRBD2, each matching 7 bases. In germline, CDR1 is SGHTA, CDR2 FQGNSA. Trimming pared 5 bases from V and 1 base from J, leaving 15 bases between. The CDR3 sequence is 15 residues long. DNA for the CDR3: TGTGCCAGCAGCCCGCGACAGGGAGGGTCCTACGAGCAGTACTTC. Translating gives CASSPRQGGSYEQYF.

A few counts support this clonotype. V is TRBV19 and J is TRBJ2-7, with 10 bases that match TRBD2. Unmatched junction bases numbered 8, after V lost 3 bases and J lost 6 bases. Per the germline V gene, CDR1 is LNHDA and CDR2 is SQIVND (reference sequence). The CDR3 extends over 15 amino acids. In DNA, the CDR3 is TGTGCCAGTAGTATCGGACTAGCGGCCCGGGGCGAGCAGTACTTC. Its translation is CASSIGLAARGEQYF.

This clonotype was seen many times. This chain uses TRBV30 with TRBJ2-7; TRBD2 aligns across 10 bases. The V gene end was trimmed by 4 bases and the J gene end by 2 bases; junction bases not matched to a gene: 8. The CDR3 length is 15 residues. Germline V gene lookup returns CDR1 GTSNPN and CDR2 SVGIG (reference sequence). The CDR3 coding sequence is TGTGCCTGGAACCCAGCGGGGGGGACTCCCTACGAGCAGTACTTC. Translation: CAWNPAGGTPYEQYF.

This clonotype was seen at least ten times. This chain connects TRBV4-2 to TRBJ1-1, with TRBD1 identical over 8 bases. The CDR3 covers 14 residues. The J segment lost 4 bases and the V segment lost 9 bases, leaving 10 bases of the junction unmatched. The V gene's germline CDR1 is LGHNA and CDR2 YNFKEQ. The CDR3 reads CASDSDRVGTEAFF. CDR3 nucleotide sequence: TGTGCCAGTGACTCGGACAGGGTAGGCACTGAAGCTTTCTTT.

In its sample, this clonotype was seen many times. V and J are TRBV6-4 and TRBJ2-5; a possible D gene is TRBD1 (5 bases). CDR3 length: 13 amino acids. The germline V and J ends were trimmed by 4 bases and 2 bases, with 8 bases remaining between them. Germline values: CDR1 MRHNA, CDR2 SNTAGT. The CDR3 sequence: CASSGQPQETQYF. The CDR3 bases are TGTGCCAGCAGTGGACAGCCACAAGAGACCCAGTACTTC.

This clonotype has a count of ten or more. The rearrangement uses TRBV19 and TRBJ1-1; D ambiguous. CDR3 length: 15 residues. Germline V lookup: CDR1 LNHDA, CDR2 SQIVND (reference sequence). V shed 3 bases and J shed 0 bases, with 11 bases lying between them. This chain's CDR3 is CASSMVGRMNTEAFF. DNA of the CDR3: TGTGCCAGTAGTATGGTAGGCAGGATGAACACTGAAGCTTTCTTT.

This clonotype has just a few counts. V is TRBV7-9 and J is TRBJ2-1; 11 positions agree with TRBD2. CDR3 length equals 17 residues. Trimming took 2 bases from V and 5 from J; bases not matched to a gene: 8. Germline V gives CDR1 SEHNR, CDR2 FQNEAQ (reference sequence). In DNA, the CDR3 is TGTGCCAGCAGCTTATGGTCAACTAGCGGGGGAGACAATGAGCAGTTCTTC. It is translated as CASSLWSTSGGDNEQFF.

This clonotype was detected ten times or more. V is TRBV7-8 and J is TRBJ2-1; no clear D gene. The CDR3 contains 13 residues. Trimming removed 6 bases at V and 5 bases at J, with 11 bases between. Germline-derived CDR1 and CDR2 are SGHVS and FQNEAQ. The CDR3: CASRGTNDNEQFF. The CDR3 nucleotides are TGTGCCAGCAGAGGTACTAACGACAATGAGCAGTTCTTC.

CDR3 in amino acids: CASTLESGLDGYTF. In nucleotides, the CDR3 is TGTGCCAGTACCCTGGAGAGTGGACTGGATGGCTACACCTTC. The rearrangement joins TRBV19 to TRBJ1-2; D ambiguous. This CDR3 has 14 amino acids. The germline V gene has CDR1 LNHDA and CDR2 SQIVND (reference sequence). The V gene lost 7 bases and the J gene lost 6 bases, with 18 bases spanning the gap.

This clonotype was picked up many times. The V and J genes are TRBV6-2 or TRBV6-3 and TRBJ2-7; D uncertain. The V gene's germline CDR1 is MNHEY and CDR2 SVGEGT. Between the trimmed V and J ends, which lost 6 bases and 7 bases, there was a span of 16 bases. CDR3 size: 13 residues. In nucleotides, the CDR3 is TGTGCCAGCAGCTACACCGGGCTTGGAGAGCAGTACTTC. Translating it yields CASSYTGLGEQYF.

This clonotype occurred many times. The chain couples TRBV7-2 to TRBJ2-1; D perhaps matches TRBD1 (6 bases). V lost 5 bases and J 10 bases, leaving 18 bases between the germline ends. The V gene's germline CDR1 is SGHTA and CDR2 FQGNSA. This CDR3 spans 14 amino acids. This CDR3 reads CASSIQGGRGEQFF. The DNA for the CDR3 is TGTGCCAGCAGCATACAGGGCGGTCGCGGAGAGCAGTTCTTC.

In this sample, this clonotype turned up many times. The chain has TRBV24-1 and TRBJ2-7, with D hard to call. CDR1 and CDR2 from the germline V gene are KGHDR and SFDVKD. The CDR3 runs to 10 residues. CDR3 bases: TGTGCGGATGAATCGGGCGAGCAGTACTTC. Translation gives CADESGEQYF.

This clonotype was detected ten times or more. J is TRBJ2-1 and V is TRBV5-1; 10 nucleotides align to TRBD1. The ends lost 4 bases at V and 6 bases at J; junction bases unmatched: 4. The CDR3 extends over 14 amino acids. Germline V gene data show CDR1 as SGHRS and CDR2 as YFSETQ. For the CDR3, the DNA is TGCGCCAGCAGCCCCTGGACAGGGGGCAATGAGCAGTTCTTC. This codes for CASSPWTGGNEQFF.